This entry is about one T cell receptor (beta chain). This clonotype was seen a few times. Its target antigen remains unknown. No much larger clone is present one base from it, and per-base qualities are unavailable. The data are from a study of human T cells and chemical hapten exposure (dated by TCRdb to about 2021). Context from the whole study: For sensitization, 2% DPC in acetone was applied to an approximately 2 cm by approximately 2 cm area of upper inner arm skin. Throughout the study period of about 25 weeks, patients also received therapeutic DPC doses to the scalp every week. Patch tests used Finn chambers with 0.01% DPC on the upper back, scored after 6 days by International Contact Dermatitis Research Group standards. The mostly female patient cohort included alopecia areata with under or over 50% scalp involvement, alopecia totalis and alopecia universalis. The libraries were sequenced as a pool, and the TCR yield per sample differed mostly because of small variations in library volumes within the pool. Peripheral blood TCR repertoire changes were tracked in vivo in alopecia patients during primary and secondary sensitization to the hapten diphenylcyclopropenone (DPC). Blood samples were taken from patients before sensitization (week 0) and at 2, 6 and about 24 weeks after DPC sensitization. For TCR sequencing, blood came from 25 to 35 alopecia patients at anywhere from one to four time points (pre-sensitization, 2, 6 and 24 weeks).

The label giving this sample's time point can be read as: patch test 2, 6 weeks after DPC sensitization. Read against the paper, the sample's treatment or condition label means: therapeutic diphenylcyclopropenone sensitization with weekly scalp DPC. Blood at each patch-test visit was drawn before the patch test was applied. Eligible patients were aged 18 to 70, diagnosed with alopecia, deemed suitable for DPC therapy, and excluded if pregnant. Total RNA was extracted from unfractionated whole blood that had been collected in Tempus Blood RNA tubes. The library was made by RACE. Sequencing used a NextSeq 500. Library preparation attached unique molecular identifiers to individual cDNA molecules for quantitative, reproducible TCR counting. Each blood RNA sample was used to sequence both TCR alpha and TCR beta chains. Per the source publication's procedure: A median of approximately 100,000 TCRs per sample was observed, with a range of roughly 20,000 to 700,000. The Decombinator software suite was used to annotate the V, J and CDR3 of the TCR reads. Every sample was subsampled to the same number of TCRs (28,000) for the PS versus PT1 abundance plots. Expanded TCRs were defined as absent before sensitization and observed at least eight times at the 2-week time point. TCRdb handled the public reads itself, with Q25 trimming in fastp and clone calling in MiXCR, and kept productive beta chains. Every distinct CDR3 protein forms one entry, paired with its most common genes and DNA. Here the V and J calls rest on TCRdb's processing, not on the authors' analysis. The sample records a few hundred thousand distinct CDR3 sequences, about 6.9% of which are singletons. About 5% of the sample rests with the top ten.

Paper-wide results and their limitations: All patients had alopecia, a presumed autoimmune disease, so their immune response might differ from that of healthy individuals. A positive correlation was found between the number of PT1 expanded TCRs and patch test score, with significance reached at thresholds 8, 16 and 32 but not 4. Expanded TCRs formed significantly more large CDR3 similarity clusters than pre-sensitization or healthy control sets, consistent with antigen-driven responses. The number of TCRs above 1 in 1000 frequency did not change with DPC sensitization; there was no evidence of global repertoire structure alterations. After repeated subsampling, changes were observed in the strength of the expansion versus patch-test correlation and in the threshold at which the correlation became significant.

The V end loses 2 bases and the J end loses 2 bases, and a stretch of 9 bases separates them. From a lookup of the germline V gene, CDR1 and CDR2 are MNHEY and SVGAGI. Inclusive of the bounding cysteine and phenylalanine, the CDR3 is 14 residues long. Kept here is only the CDR3 DNA, which spans 42 bases and is read in frame from base 1. The TCR sequence derives from a young woman with alopecia areata. Some clones in this sample may be carry-over from other donors' samples. Recombination joined TRBV6-5 with TRBJ1-1; no D segment can be confidently identified. Here the sequenced sample was whole blood, taken in connection with sensitization to the hapten diphenylcyclopropenone (DPC). CDR3 region: CASSYSRDNTEAFF. In nucleotides, the sequence is TGTGCCAGCAGTTACAGTAGGGATAACACTGAAGCTTTCTTT.